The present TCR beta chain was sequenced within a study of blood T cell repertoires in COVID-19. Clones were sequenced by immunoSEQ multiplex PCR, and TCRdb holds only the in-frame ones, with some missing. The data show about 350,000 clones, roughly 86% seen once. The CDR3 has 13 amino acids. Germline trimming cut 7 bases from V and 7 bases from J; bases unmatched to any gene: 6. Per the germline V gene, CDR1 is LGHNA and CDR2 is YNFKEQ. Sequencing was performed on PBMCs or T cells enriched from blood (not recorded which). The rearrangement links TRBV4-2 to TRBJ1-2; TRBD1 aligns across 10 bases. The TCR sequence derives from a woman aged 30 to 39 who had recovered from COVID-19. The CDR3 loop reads CASNRQGAAGYTF. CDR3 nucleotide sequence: TGTGCCAGCAACCGACAGGGGGCGGCTGGCTACACCTTC.